This T cell receptor (beta chain) was identified during a study of blood T cell repertoires in COVID-19. Study-level information: The study drew acute and convalescent COVID-19 samples from the United States, Italy and Spain. The analysed material was cDNA or gDNA that came from T cells, B-cell-depleted T cells, or PBMCs.

Profiled with immunoSEQ multiplex PCR; TCRdb holds only in-frame clones, not every one. Of 300,000 to 400,000 clones detected, about 87% appear once; the ten largest clones hold about 4.7%. Two negative PCRs, clearance, or symptom resolution characterized the recovered Cohort 3 donors. Trimming at V came to 4 bases and at J to 2 bases, leaving 2 bases not matched to a gene. This CDR3 contains 14 residues. Per the germline V gene, CDR1 is SGHRS and CDR2 is YFSETQ. The rearrangement joins TRBV5-1 to TRBJ1-3, with TRBD1 matching 8 bases. This clonotype was obtained from a man aged 30 to 39 who had recovered from COVID-19. Sequenced input: PBMCs or T cells enriched from blood (not recorded which). The CDR3, as DNA: TGCGCCAGCAGCCCGGGACAGGCTGGAAACACCATATATTTT. Encoded protein: CASSPGQAGNTIYF.